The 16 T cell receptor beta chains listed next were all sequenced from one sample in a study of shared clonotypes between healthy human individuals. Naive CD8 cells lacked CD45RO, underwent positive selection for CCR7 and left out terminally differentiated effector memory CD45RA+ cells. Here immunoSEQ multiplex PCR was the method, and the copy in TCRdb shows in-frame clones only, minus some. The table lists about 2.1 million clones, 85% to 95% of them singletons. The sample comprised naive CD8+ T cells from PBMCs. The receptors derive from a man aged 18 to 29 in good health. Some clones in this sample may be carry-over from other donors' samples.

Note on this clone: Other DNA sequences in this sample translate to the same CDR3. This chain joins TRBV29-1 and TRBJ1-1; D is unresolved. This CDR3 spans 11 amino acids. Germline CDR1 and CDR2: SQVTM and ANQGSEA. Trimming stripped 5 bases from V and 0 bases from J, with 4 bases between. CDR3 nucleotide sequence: TGCAGCGTTCGGTTGAACACTGAAGCTTTCTTT. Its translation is CSVRLNTEAFF.

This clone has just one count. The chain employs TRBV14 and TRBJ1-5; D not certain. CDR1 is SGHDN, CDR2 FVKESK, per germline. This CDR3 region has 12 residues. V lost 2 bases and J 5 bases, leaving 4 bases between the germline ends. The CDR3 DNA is TGTGCCAGCAGCCAACCATATCAGCCCCAGCATTTT. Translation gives CASSQPYQPQHF.

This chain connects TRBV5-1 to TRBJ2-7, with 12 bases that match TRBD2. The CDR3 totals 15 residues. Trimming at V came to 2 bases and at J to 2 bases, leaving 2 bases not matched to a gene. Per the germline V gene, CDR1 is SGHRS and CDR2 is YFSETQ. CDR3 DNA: TGCGCCAGCAGCTTTGGACTAGCGGGACCCTACGAGCAGTACTTC. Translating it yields CASSFGLAGPYEQYF.

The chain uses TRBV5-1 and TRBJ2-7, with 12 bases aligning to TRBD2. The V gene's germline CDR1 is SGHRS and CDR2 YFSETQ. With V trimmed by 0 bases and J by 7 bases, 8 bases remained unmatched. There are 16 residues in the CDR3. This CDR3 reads CASSLDRLAGEGEQYF. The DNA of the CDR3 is TGCGCCAGCAGCTTGGACCGACTAGCGGGAGAGGGGGAGCAGTACTTC.

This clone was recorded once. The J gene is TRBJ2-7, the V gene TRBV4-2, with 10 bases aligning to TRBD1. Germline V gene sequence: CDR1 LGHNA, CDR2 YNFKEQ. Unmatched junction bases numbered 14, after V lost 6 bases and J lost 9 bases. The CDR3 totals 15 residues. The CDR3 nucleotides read TGTGCCAGCAGTCGAAACGCGGGACAGGGGTCCGGGCAGTACTTC. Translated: CASSRNAGQGSGQYF.

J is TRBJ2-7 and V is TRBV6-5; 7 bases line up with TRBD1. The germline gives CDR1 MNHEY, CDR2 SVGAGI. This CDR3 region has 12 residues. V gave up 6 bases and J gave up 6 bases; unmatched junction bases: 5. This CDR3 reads CASSDTGAEQYF. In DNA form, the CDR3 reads TGTGCCAGCAGCGACACAGGGGCCGAGCAGTACTTC.

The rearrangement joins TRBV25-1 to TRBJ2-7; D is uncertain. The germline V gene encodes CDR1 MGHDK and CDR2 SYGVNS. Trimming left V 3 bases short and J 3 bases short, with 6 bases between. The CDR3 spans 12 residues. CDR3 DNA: TGTGCCAGCAGTGAGGAATTCTACGAGCAGTACTTC. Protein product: CASSEEFYEQYF.

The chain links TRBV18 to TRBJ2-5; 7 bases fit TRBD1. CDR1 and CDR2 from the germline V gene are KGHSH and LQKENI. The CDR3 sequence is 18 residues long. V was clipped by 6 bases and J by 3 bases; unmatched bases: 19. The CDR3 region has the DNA TGTGCCAGCTCCCCGACAGGGAACATATTGGACAAGAAAGAGACCCAGTACTTC. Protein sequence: CASSPTGNILDKKETQYF.

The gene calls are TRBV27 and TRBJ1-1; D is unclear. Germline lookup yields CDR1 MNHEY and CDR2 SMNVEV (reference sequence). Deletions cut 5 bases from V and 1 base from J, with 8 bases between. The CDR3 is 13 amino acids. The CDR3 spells CASSPGPNTEAFF. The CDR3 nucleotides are TGTGCCAGCAGTCCCGGGCCGAACACTGAAGCTTTCTTT.

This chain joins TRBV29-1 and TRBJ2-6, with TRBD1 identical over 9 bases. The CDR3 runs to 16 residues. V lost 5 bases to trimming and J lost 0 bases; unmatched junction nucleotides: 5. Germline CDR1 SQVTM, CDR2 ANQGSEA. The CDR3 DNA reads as TGCAGCGTTTTCGGACAGGGGCCCTCTGGGGCCAACGTCCTGACTTTC. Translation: CSVFGQGPSGANVLTF.

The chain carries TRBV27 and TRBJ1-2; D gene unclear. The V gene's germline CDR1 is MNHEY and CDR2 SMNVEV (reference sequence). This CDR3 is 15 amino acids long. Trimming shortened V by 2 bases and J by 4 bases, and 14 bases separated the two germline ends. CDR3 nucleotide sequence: TGTGCCAGCAGTTTAGGCGGTACCGGATTCTATGGCTACACCTTC. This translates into CASSLGGTGFYGYTF.

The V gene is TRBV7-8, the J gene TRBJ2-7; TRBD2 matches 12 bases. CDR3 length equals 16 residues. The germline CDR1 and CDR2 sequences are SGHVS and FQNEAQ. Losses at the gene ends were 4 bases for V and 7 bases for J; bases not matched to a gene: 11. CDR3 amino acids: CASSSWFTLAGGEQYF. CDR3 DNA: TGTGCCAGCAGCTCCTGGTTTACCCTAGCGGGAGGGGAGCAGTACTTC. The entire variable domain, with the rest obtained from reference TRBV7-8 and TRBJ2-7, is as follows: GAGVSQSPRYKVAKRGQDVALRCDPISGHVSLFWYQQALGQGPEFLTYFQNEAQLDKSGLPSDRFFAERPEGSVSTLKIQRTQQEDSAVYLCASSSWFTLAGGEQYFGPGTRLTVT.

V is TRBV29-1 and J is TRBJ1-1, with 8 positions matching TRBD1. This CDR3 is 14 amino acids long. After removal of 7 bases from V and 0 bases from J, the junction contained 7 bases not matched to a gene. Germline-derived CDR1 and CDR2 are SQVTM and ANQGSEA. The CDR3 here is CSGGQVPLNTEAFF. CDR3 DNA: TGCAGCGGGGGACAGGTCCCACTGAACACTGAAGCTTTCTTT.

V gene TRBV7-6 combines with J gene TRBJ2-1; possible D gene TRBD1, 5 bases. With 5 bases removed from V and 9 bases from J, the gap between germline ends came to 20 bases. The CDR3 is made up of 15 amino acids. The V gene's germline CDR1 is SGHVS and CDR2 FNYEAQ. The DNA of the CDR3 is TGTGCCAGCAGCCCGGTAGAGCAGGGAAGGGGTGAGCAGTTCTTC. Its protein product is CASSPVEQGRGEQFF. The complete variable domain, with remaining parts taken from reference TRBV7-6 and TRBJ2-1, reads GAGVSQSPRYKVTKRGQDVALRCDPISGHVSLYWYRQALGQGPEFLTYFNYEAQQDKSGLPNDRFSAERPEGSISTLTIQRTEQRDSAMYRCASSPVEQGRGEQFFGPGTRLTVL.

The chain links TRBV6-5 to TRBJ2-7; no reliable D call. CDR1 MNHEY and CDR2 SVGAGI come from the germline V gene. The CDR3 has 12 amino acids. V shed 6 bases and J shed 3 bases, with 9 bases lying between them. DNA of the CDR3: TGTGCCAGCAGGCCGAACTTCTACGAGCAGTACTTC. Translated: CASRPNFYEQYF.

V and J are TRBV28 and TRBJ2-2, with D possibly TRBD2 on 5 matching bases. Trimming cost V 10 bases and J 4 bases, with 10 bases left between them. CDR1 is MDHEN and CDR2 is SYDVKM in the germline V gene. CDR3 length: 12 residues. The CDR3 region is CATNGGTGELFF. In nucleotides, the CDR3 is TGTGCCACCAACGGAGGCACCGGGGAGCTGTTTTTT.